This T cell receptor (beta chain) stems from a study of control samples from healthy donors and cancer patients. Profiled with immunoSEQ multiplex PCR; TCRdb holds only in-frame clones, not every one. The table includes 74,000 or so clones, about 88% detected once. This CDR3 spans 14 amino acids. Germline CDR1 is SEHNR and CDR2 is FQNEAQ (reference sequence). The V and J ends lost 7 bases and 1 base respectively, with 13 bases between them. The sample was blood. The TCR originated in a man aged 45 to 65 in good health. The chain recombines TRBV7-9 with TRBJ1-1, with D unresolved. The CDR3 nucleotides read TGTGCCAGCAATAACGACCCTCCGAACACTGAAGCTTTCTTT. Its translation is CASNNDPPNTEAFF.